The 2 T cell receptor beta chains reported below all come from one sample, sequenced in a study of OX40 agonist ivuxolimab in advanced cancers. Sequencing was performed with immunoSEQ multiplex PCR; in TCRdb, only in-frame clones are kept and a portion is missing. The profile shows 79,000 or so clones, roughly 85% of them singletons. Material: CD4+ or CD8+ T cells sorted from blood, obtained in a trial of the OX40 agonist ivuxolimab. These TCRs come from an adult with an advanced solid tumor such as melanoma, head and neck, liver or kidney cancer.

This clone was counted between two and nine times. The V gene is TRBV19, the J gene TRBJ1-5; D is ambiguous. The germline CDR1 and CDR2 sequences are LNHDA and SQIVND (reference sequence). CDR3 length: 13 residues. V was cut by 5 bases and J by 2 bases, with 7 bases left in between. This CDR3 is CASSRHRNQPQHF. Here the CDR3 DNA reads TGTGCCAGTAGTCGACACCGCAATCAGCCCCAGCATTTT.

This chain links TRBV10-3 with TRBJ1-2, with unresolved D. The germline V gene encodes CDR1 ENHRY and CDR2 SYGVKD. The CDR3 length is 12 residues. V gave up 10 bases and J gave up 6 bases, with 15 bases separating them. CDR3 region: CATSESGNGYTF. CDR3 DNA sequence: TGTGCCACTTCGGAGAGCGGAAATGGCTACACCTTC.